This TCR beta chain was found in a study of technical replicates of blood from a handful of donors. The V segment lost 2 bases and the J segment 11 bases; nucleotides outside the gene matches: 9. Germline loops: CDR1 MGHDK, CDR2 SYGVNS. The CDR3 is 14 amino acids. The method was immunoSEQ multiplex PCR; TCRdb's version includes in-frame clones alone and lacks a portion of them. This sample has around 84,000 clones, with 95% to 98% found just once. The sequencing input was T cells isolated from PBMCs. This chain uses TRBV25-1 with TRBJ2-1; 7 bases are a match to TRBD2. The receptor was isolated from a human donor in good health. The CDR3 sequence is CASSEGGRGAKQFF. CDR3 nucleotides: TGTGCCAGCAGTGAAGGGGGGAGGGGAGCCAAGCAGTTCTTC.